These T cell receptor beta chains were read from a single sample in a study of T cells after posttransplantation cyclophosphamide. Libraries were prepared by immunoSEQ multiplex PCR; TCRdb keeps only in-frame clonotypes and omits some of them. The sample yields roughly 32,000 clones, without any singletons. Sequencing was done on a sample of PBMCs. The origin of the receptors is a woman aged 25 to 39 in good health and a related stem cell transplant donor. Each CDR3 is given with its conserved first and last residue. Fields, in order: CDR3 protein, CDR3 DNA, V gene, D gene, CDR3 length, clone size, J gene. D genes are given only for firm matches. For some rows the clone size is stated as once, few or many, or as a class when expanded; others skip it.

CASSLNRSINSPLHF	TGTGCCAGCAGCTTAAACAGGTCGATAAATTCACCCCTCCACTTT	TRBV7-2	NA	15	many	TRBJ1-6
CASSGLRGYEQYF	TGTGCCAGCAGTGGGTTACGGGGCTACGAGCAGTACTTC	TRBV6-1	NA	13	many	TRBJ2-7
CASSTGGFQPQHF	TGTGCCAGCAGCACAGGGGGGTTTCAGCCCCAGCATTTT	TRBV5-6	TRBD1	13	few	TRBJ1-5
CASSLFGTPKLGQYF	TGTGCCAGCAGTTTATTTGGGACACCCAAGTTGGGCCAGTACTTC	TRBV27	NA	15	NA	TRBJ2-5
CASSYAGPYEQYF	TGTGCCAGCAGTTACGCAGGGCCCTACGAGCAGTACTTC	TRBV6-6	NA	13	many	TRBJ2-7
CASRPYFSTYEQYF	TGTGCCAGCAGGCCATATTTTAGCACCTACGAGCAGTACTTC	TRBV6-5	NA	14	many	TRBJ2-7
CASSVGSGGDQPQHF	TGTGCCAGCAGCGTAGGGTCAGGGGGCGATCAGCCCCAGCATTTT	TRBV9	TRBD1	15	few	TRBJ1-5
CASSQAEGQGNYEQYF	TGTGCCAGCAGCCAAGCAGAGGGACAGGGTAACTACGAGCAGTACTTC	TRBV4-2	TRBD1	16	many	TRBJ2-7
CASSLVQGANYGYTF	TGCGCCAGCAGCCTAGTTCAGGGGGCTAACTATGGCTACACCTTC	TRBV5-1	TRBD1	15	many	TRBJ1-2
CASSIRGGVINEQFF	TGTGCCAGTAGTATAAGGGGGGGGGTTATAAATGAGCAGTTCTTC	TRBV19	NA	15	many	TRBJ2-1
CASSVGGQGNTEAFF	TGTGCCAGCAGCGTAGGTGGGCAGGGGAACACTGAAGCTTTCTTT	TRBV9	NA	15	few	TRBJ1-1
CASSLGAGADTQYF	TGTGCCAGCAGCTTAGGGGCAGGGGCAGATACGCAGTATTTT	TRBV7-9	NA	14	many	TRBJ2-3
CASSLQGLSGYTF	TGTGCCAGCAGTTTGCAGGGGCTCTCTGGCTACACCTTC	TRBV12-3/TRBV12-4	NA	13	many	TRBJ1-2
CASSSLNEQFF	TGTGCCAGTTCTAGCCTTAATGAGCAGTTCTTC	TRBV12-3/TRBV12-4	NA	11	many	TRBJ2-1
CASSFLGQLTGGGELFF	TGTGCCAGCAGTTTCCTGGGACAGCTGACCGGGGGCGGGGAGCTGTTTTTT	TRBV28	NA	17	few	TRBJ2-2
CASSPGVPSYEQYF	TGTGCCAGCAGCCCTGGTGTTCCTAGCTACGAGCAGTACTTC	TRBV7-9	NA	14	many	TRBJ2-7
CASSQGPFGFEQFF	TGCGCCAGCAGCCAGGGTCCCTTCGGGTTTGAGCAGTTCTTC	TRBV4-3	NA	14	many	TRBJ2-1
CASSQAGGYYEQYF	TGTGCCAGCAGCCAAGCCGGGGGATACTACGAGCAGTACTTC	TRBV14	NA	14	many	TRBJ2-7
CASSVGLAATEQYF	TGTGCCAGCAGCGTCGGACTAGCGGCTACCGAGCAGTACTTC	TRBV9	TRBD2	14	many	TRBJ2-7
CASSLGGTGNNSPLHF	TGTGCCAGCAGCTTAGGGGGGACAGGGAATAATTCACCCCTCCACTTT	TRBV13	TRBD1	16	many	TRBJ1-6
CASGSARAFF	TGTGCCTCGGGGAGCGCCCGAGCTTTCTTT	TRBV2	NA	10	many	TRBJ1-1
CATRMAGQETQYF	TGTGCCACCCGGATGGCAGGACAAGAGACCCAGTACTTC	TRBV19	NA	13	many	TRBJ2-5
CASSRGTGDYNEQFF	TGTGCCAGCAGCCGCGGGACAGGGGATTACAATGAGCAGTTCTTC	TRBV5-4	TRBD1	15	many	TRBJ2-1
CASSLAPTGPLKSPLHF	TGTGCCAGCAGCTTAGCCCCTACAGGGCCCCTTAAATCACCCCTCCACTTT	TRBV9	NA	17	NA	TRBJ1-6
CASSVNRDRGNQPQHF	TGTGCCAGTAGTGTTAACCGGGACAGAGGCAATCAGCCCCAGCATTTT	TRBV19	TRBD1	16	many	TRBJ1-5
CASSTTGYEQYF	TGTGCCAGCAGCACCACAGGCTACGAGCAGTACTTC	TRBV7-9	NA	12	many	TRBJ2-7
CASRSGTAFFYGYTF	TGTGCCAGCAGGTCCGGGACAGCCTTTTTCTATGGCTACACCTTC	TRBV6-1	TRBD1	15	many	TRBJ1-2
CASSQEVALVDEQFF	TGCGCCAGCAGCCAAGAAGTGGCTTTGGTGGATGAGCAGTTCTTC	TRBV4-1	NA	15	many	TRBJ2-1
CASTLTGPRTGELFF	TGTGCCAGCACCCTGACAGGGCCGAGGACCGGGGAGCTGTTTTTT	TRBV2	TRBD1	15	many	TRBJ2-2
CASSTQGGEQYF	TGCGCCAGCAGCACACAGGGTGGGGAGCAGTACTTC	TRBV5-1	NA	12	NA	TRBJ2-7
CASSAAIAKNIQYF	TGCGCCAGCAGCGCCGCGATCGCCAAAAACATTCAGTACTTC	TRBV5-1	NA	14	many	TRBJ2-4
CASSQEGGGASNEQFF	TGCGCCAGCAGCCAAGAAGGCGGGGGGGCGAGCAATGAGCAGTTCTTC	TRBV4-1	TRBD2	16	many	TRBJ2-1
CASSKPGEAFF	TGTGCCAGCAGCAAACCCGGGGAGGCTTTCTTT	TRBV7-9	NA	11	many	TRBJ1-1
CASSLARTGYGYTF	TGTGCCAGCAGTTTAGCGAGGACAGGGTATGGCTACACCTTC	TRBV12-3/TRBV12-4	TRBD1	14	many	TRBJ1-2
CASSLESDYGYTF	TGTGCCAGCAGCTTGGAGTCAGATTATGGCTACACCTTC	TRBV5-6	NA	13	many	TRBJ1-2
CASNPTGRQETQYF	TGCGCCAGCAACCCGACAGGGCGGCAAGAGACCCAGTACTTC	TRBV5-1	TRBD1	14	NA	TRBJ2-5
CASSPEVASNYGYTF	TGTGCCAGCAGCCCCGAGGTGGCTTCTAACTATGGCTACACCTTC	TRBV6-2/TRBV6-3	NA	15	many	TRBJ1-2
CASSLRGAGGFYGNEQFF	TGTGCCAGCAGCTTGCGGGGGGCGGGGGGTTTTTACGGCAATGAGCAGTTCTTC	TRBV7-2	TRBD2	18	few	TRBJ2-1
CASSRAGGRLGLDTQYF	TGTGCCAGCAGCAGAGCGGGGGGGCGATTAGGGTTAGATACGCAGTATTTT	TRBV2	TRBD2	17	many	TRBJ2-3
CASRGHFNSYEQYF	TGTGCCAGCAGAGGACATTTTAACTCCTACGAGCAGTACTTC	TRBV6-5	NA	14	NA	TRBJ2-7
CAWSATPNYGYTF	TGTGCCTGGAGTGCCACACCTAACTATGGCTACACCTTC	TRBV30	NA	13	few	TRBJ1-2
CAISARTQGYTF	TGTGCCATCAGTGCCAGGACTCAAGGCTACACCTTC	TRBV10-3	NA	12	many	TRBJ1-2
CASSIGTSGRTFF	TGTGCCAGCAGCATCGGGACTAGCGGTCGGACGTTCTTC	TRBV7-3	TRBD2	13	many	TRBJ2-1
CASRGQGAAYEQYF	TGTGCCAGCAGGGGGCAGGGGGCCGCATACGAGCAGTACTTC	TRBV7-8	TRBD1	14	few	TRBJ2-7
CASSTGGGNTIYF	TGTGCCAGTAGTACGGGTGGCGGAAACACCATATATTTT	TRBV19	NA	13	many	TRBJ1-3
CASIRGLRNTEAFF	TGTGCCAGCATCAGGGGGCTCAGGAACACTGAAGCTTTCTTT	TRBV12-3/TRBV12-4	TRBD1	14	many	TRBJ1-1
CASSLVSGGDSSYNEQFF	TGTGCCAGCAGCTTAGTTAGCGGGGGGGACAGCTCCTACAATGAGCAGTTCTTC	TRBV7-2	TRBD2	18	many	TRBJ2-1
CSVGVMGYGYTF	TGCAGCGTAGGGGTAATGGGTTATGGCTACACCTTC	TRBV29-1	NA	12	NA	TRBJ1-2
CASSMGTQGFEQFF	TGTGCCAGTAGTATGGGAACACAGGGGTTTGAGCAGTTCTTC	TRBV19	TRBD1	14	many	TRBJ2-1
CASSLDPTSPLHF	TGTGCCAGCAGCTTAGACCCAACATCACCCCTCCACTTT	TRBV11-2	NA	13	many	TRBJ1-6
CASIYSRGSNQPQHF	TGTGCCAGCATCTACAGCCGGGGAAGCAATCAGCCCCAGCATTTT	TRBV7-2	NA	15	few	TRBJ1-5
CASSPPRPDPNYGYTF	TGTGCCAGCAGCCCCCCCAGGCCGGATCCTAACTATGGCTACACCTTC	TRBV5-6	NA	16	many	TRBJ1-2
CASSLKGAVPRETQYF	TGTGCCAGCAGCTTAAAAGGGGCAGTCCCTCGAGAGACCCAGTACTTC	TRBV5-8	NA	16	few	TRBJ2-5
CASSLGWGGLNEQFF	TGTGCCAGCAGCTTGGGGTGGGGGGGCCTCAATGAGCAGTTCTTC	TRBV5-4	NA	15	many	TRBJ2-1
CASSPNRGGGYNEQFF	TGTGCCAGCAGCCCTAATCGGGGGGGCGGGTACAATGAGCAGTTCTTC	TRBV4-2	TRBD2	16	few	TRBJ2-1